This T cell receptor (beta chain) was sequenced for a study of T cells after yellow fever vaccination. This clonotype was detected many times. A single record per CDR3 protein comes from TCRdb applying MiXCR to the 5' RACE reads. This table has under 300,000 distinct CDR3 sequences, 6.9% appearing once. The germline V and J ends were trimmed by 11 bases and 3 bases, with 19 bases remaining between them. The CDR3 has 15 amino acids. Per the germline V gene, CDR1 is LNHDA and CDR2 is SQIVND (reference sequence). This chain connects TRBV19 to TRBJ2-2; a possible D gene is TRBD2 (5 bases). The sequence was obtained from a man aged 25-45 years who received the YFV17D yellow fever vaccine. Sample: CD4+ T cells sorted from PBMCs, taken 15 days after the yellow fever booster vaccination. CDR3 residues: CAARRVGVDTGELFF. The CDR3 nucleotides are TGTGCCGCGCGCCGGGTCGGGGTGGACACCGGGGAGCTGTTTTTT.